The next 25 T cell receptor beta chains were all read from a single sample in a study of blood T cell repertoires in COVID-19. Sequenced by immunoSEQ multiplex PCR; TCRdb stores in-frame clones only, minus some. Among 130,000 or so clones listed, more than 85% were seen once. Sequenced material: peripheral blood. These receptors all come from a man in his forties or fifties with active or convalescent COVID-19.

This clone was observed a handful of times. This chain joins TRBV7-9 and TRBJ1-1, with 7 bases aligning to TRBD1. J was trimmed by 5 bases and V by 1 base; bases with no gene match: 13. Germline CDR1 is SEHNR and CDR2 is FQNEAQ (reference sequence). This CDR3 has 17 residues. CDR3 DNA sequence: TGTGCCAGCAGCTTAGTACGCCCTAACAGGGGACAGACTGAAGCTTTCTTT. Protein product: CASSLVRPNRGQTEAFF.

This chain uses TRBV6-1 with TRBJ1-6; D is possibly TRBD1 (5 bases). CDR1 and CDR2 from the germline V gene are MNHNS and SASEGT. Trimming shortened V by 2 bases and J by 7 bases, and 9 bases separated the two germline ends. The CDR3 sequence is 14 residues long. The CDR3 spells CASSESGINSPLHF. In DNA form, the CDR3 reads TGTGCCAGCAGTGAATCAGGGATAAATTCACCCCTCCACTTT.

This sequence joins TRBV2 and TRBJ2-7, with 8 bases aligning to TRBD1. CDR3 size: 14 residues. Trimming removed 5 bases from V and 6 bases from J; junction bases left unmatched: 9. The V gene's germline CDR1 is SNHLY and CDR2 FYNNEI. CDR3 region: CASSQLGQGAEQYF. DNA for the CDR3: TGTGCCAGCAGTCAACTTGGACAGGGAGCCGAGCAGTACTTC.

The chain combines TRBV14 with TRBJ1-2; 11 bases are shared with TRBD1. The CDR3 has 14 residues. CDR1 is SGHDN, CDR2 FVKESK, per germline. With 4 bases clipped from V and 8 bases from J, the junction kept 6 bases outside the gene matches. CDR3 protein: CASSRGQGAGGYTF. In DNA, the CDR3 is TGTGCCAGCAGCCGCGGACAGGGGGCGGGCGGCTACACCTTC.

V is TRBV28 and J is TRBJ1-1; no clear D. Trimming took off 3 bases at V and 5 bases at J, with 4 bases between the two ends. The CDR3 is made up of 11 amino acids. Germline loops: CDR1 MDHEN, CDR2 SYDVKM. The CDR3, as DNA: TGTGCCAGCAGTTTCCGGACTGAAGCTTTCTTT. Residues: CASSFRTEAFF.

The chain has TRBV5-4 and TRBJ2-7; 7 nucleotides line up with TRBD1. Trimming removed 4 bases from V and 0 bases from J; junction bases left unmatched: 7. The germline gives CDR1 SGHNT, CDR2 YYREEE (reference sequence). This CDR3 is built from 15 residues. The CDR3 nucleotides read TGTGCCAGCAGCCAAGGGACAGCCACCTCCTACGAGCAGTACTTC. This encodes CASSQGTATSYEQYF.

This clone occurred a few times. The chain is built from TRBV2 and TRBJ1-5, with TRBD1 matching 8 bases. This CDR3 contains 13 residues. Looked up from germline, CDR1 is SNHLY and CDR2 is FYNNEI. With 6 bases clipped from V and 4 bases from J, the junction kept 2 bases outside the gene matches. The CDR3 spells CASRGQENQPQHF. The CDR3 nucleotides read TGTGCCAGCAGGGGACAGGAAAATCAGCCCCAGCATTTT.

The V and J genes are TRBV6-5 and TRBJ1-2, with 8 bases matching TRBD1. The germline V gene encodes CDR1 MNHEY and CDR2 SVGAGI. J gave up 6 bases and V 4 bases, and 7 bases lay outside the gene matches. The CDR3 spans 14 residues. This chain's CDR3 is CASSSNLRGHGYTF. CDR3 nucleotide sequence: TGTGCCAGCAGTTCCAACCTCAGGGGGCATGGCTACACCTTC.

The genes are TRBV30 and TRBJ1-3; 7 nucleotides match TRBD1. The CDR3 has 15 amino acids. The trim removed 1 base at V and 0 bases at J, leaving 3 bases unmatched. CDR1 and CDR2 (germline): GTSNPN, SVGIG (reference sequence). The CDR3 loop is CAWSAGQDSGNTIYF. For the CDR3, the DNA is TGTGCCTGGAGTGCCGGACAGGACTCTGGAAACACCATATATTTT.

This clone was detected once. This chain links TRBV5-1 with TRBJ2-3, with D possibly being TRBD2 (6 bases). This CDR3 has 14 residues. Per the germline V gene, CDR1 is SGHRS and CDR2 is YFSETQ. V lost 1 base and J 2 bases, leaving 8 bases between the germline ends. CDR3 in amino acids: CASSLREPTDTQYF. CDR3 in DNA: TGCGCCAGCAGCTTGCGGGAGCCCACAGATACGCAGTATTTT.

V gene TRBV29-1 combines with J gene TRBJ2-3, with TRBD1 as a possible D gene (5 bases). Germline CDR1 is SQVTM and CDR2 is ANQGSEA. This CDR3 region has 16 residues. Trimming pared 7 bases from V and 6 bases from J, leaving 26 bases between. The CDR3 sequence: CSANIPLVGPRDTQYF. In DNA form, the CDR3 reads TGCAGCGCGAACATCCCCCTGGTGGGGCCCAGGGATACGCAGTATTTT.

J is TRBJ2-5 and V is TRBV29-1; tentatively, D is TRBD1 (6 bases). The V end was cut by 4 bases, the J end by 0 bases, with 12 bases between. Germline V gene lookup returns CDR1 SQVTM and CDR2 ANQGSEA. This CDR3 is built from 14 residues. As DNA, the CDR3 is TGCAGCGTTGCCCAGGGGCTTCACCAAGAGACCCAGTACTTC. Translating gives CSVAQGLHQETQYF.

The V gene is TRBV6-2 or TRBV6-3, the J gene TRBJ2-5, with TRBD1 matching over 11 bases. The CDR3 consists of 15 residues. CDR1 MNHEY and CDR2 SVGEGT come from the germline V gene. V shed 6 bases, J shed 4 bases, and the junction held 7 bases outside the gene matches. The CDR3 spells CASSPRTGGAETQYF. In nucleotides, the CDR3 is TGTGCCAGCAGCCCCCGGACAGGGGGCGCAGAGACCCAGTACTTC.

The chain is built from TRBV6-1 and TRBJ2-7, with a tentative D call TRBD2 (6 bases). The CDR3 has 15 residues. Germline loops: CDR1 MNHNS, CDR2 SASEGT. Trimming shortened V by 2 bases and J by 0 bases, and 11 bases separated the two germline ends. The CDR3 loop is CASSEPRTISYEQYF. CDR3 nucleotide sequence: TGTGCCAGCAGTGAACCCAGGACTATCTCCTACGAGCAGTACTTC.

The J gene is TRBJ2-5, the V gene TRBV19; 9 bases are shared with TRBD1. Germline-derived CDR1 and CDR2 are LNHDA and SQIVND (reference sequence). This CDR3 comprises 14 residues. J was trimmed by 5 bases and V by 4 bases; bases with no gene match: 5. The CDR3 DNA is TGTGCCAGTAGTAGGAGGGACAGGGTCGAGACCCAGTACTTC. The encoded protein is CASSRRDRVETQYF.

The rearrangement links TRBV29-1 to TRBJ1-2; 11 bases map to TRBD1. With 7 bases clipped from V and 3 bases from J, the junction kept 4 bases outside the gene matches. Germline loops: CDR1 SQVTM, CDR2 ANQGSEA. There are 13 residues in the CDR3. CDR3 region: CSALGQGDYGYTF. The CDR3 DNA sequence: TGCAGCGCCCTGGGACAGGGGGACTATGGCTACACCTTC.

This clone is a singleton in its sample. This sequence joins TRBV19 and TRBJ1-2; 7 bases align to TRBD1. CDR3 length: 16 amino acids. The V gene end was trimmed by 1 base and the J gene end by 3 bases; junction bases not matched to a gene: 8. The germline CDR1 and CDR2 sequences are LNHDA and SQIVND (reference sequence). Here the CDR3 DNA reads TGTGCCAGTAGTATAGCCGGGACAGAGGAATACTATGGCTACACCTTC. Amino acid sequence: CASSIAGTEEYYGYTF.

The chain links TRBV12-3 or TRBV12-4 to TRBJ1-6; no clear D. The CDR3 is made up of 12 amino acids. The V end was cut by 3 bases, the J end by 9 bases, with 6 bases between. The CDR3 DNA reads TGTGCCAGCAGTTTTAATCGTTCACCCCTCCACTTT. Translated: CASSFNRSPLHF.

This sequence joins TRBV10-3 and TRBJ1-3; maybe TRBD1 (5 bases). Trimming stripped 4 bases from V and 2 bases from J, with 12 bases between. The CDR3 has 15 amino acids. Per germline, CDR1 ENHRY and CDR2 SYGVKD. Here the CDR3 reads CAISVGSGPGNTIYF. The CDR3 region has the DNA TGTGCCATCAGTGTTGGGTCAGGGCCTGGAAACACCATATATTTT.

This chain joins TRBV11-2 and TRBJ2-1; 9 nucleotides align to TRBD2. Germline CDR1 reads SGHAT; CDR2 reads FQNNGV. V was clipped by 2 bases and J by 5 bases; unmatched bases: 13. The CDR3 runs to 18 residues. DNA for the CDR3: TGTGCCAGCAGCTTAAATTTTCGCGGGAGGGTTACACACAATGAGCAGTTCTTC. It codes for CASSLNFRGRVTHNEQFF.

V is TRBV29-1 and J is TRBJ1-5; D is unclear. V lost 6 bases and J 6 bases, leaving 15 bases between the germline ends. The CDR3 has 13 amino acids. CDR1 is SQVTM, CDR2 ANQGSEA, per germline. The CDR3 DNA reads TGCAGCGTGTCAACCGGGGTGGCTCAGCCCCAGCATTTT. It codes for CSVSTGVAQPQHF.

The chain has TRBV7-8 and TRBJ2-5; D may be TRBD1 (6 bases). Trimming stripped 0 bases from V and 2 bases from J, with 13 bases between. Germline lookup yields CDR1 SGHVS and CDR2 FQNEAQ. The CDR3 covers 16 residues. CDR3 amino acids: CASSLAPGVPQETQYF. DNA for the CDR3: TGTGCCAGCAGCTTAGCCCCAGGGGTCCCGCAAGAGACCCAGTACTTC. The entire variable domain, with the rest obtained from reference TRBV7-8 and TRBJ2-5, is as follows: GAGVSQSPRYKVAKRGQDVALRCDPISGHVSLFWYQQALGQGPEFLTYFQNEAQLDKSGLPSDRFFAERPEGSVSTLKIQRTQQEDSAVYLCASSLAPGVPQETQYFGPGTRLLVL.

In the case of this clone: Additional DNA sequences in this sample encode the identical CDR3. The V gene is TRBV3-1 (or the pseudogene TRBV3-2), the J gene TRBJ1-3; TRBD1 aligns across 10 bases. Trimming took 3 bases from V and 8 from J; bases not matched to a gene: 4. The CDR3 contains 14 residues. Germline values: CDR1 LGHDT, CDR2 YNNKEL (reference sequence). CDR3 nucleotide sequence: TGTGCCAGCAGCCAGACAGGGGGCACAGACACCATATATTTT. Its protein is CASSQTGGTDTIYF.

This chain uses TRBV28 with TRBJ1-3; 9 bases line up with TRBD1. CDR1 MDHEN and CDR2 SYDVKM come from the germline V gene. J gave up 0 bases and V 1 base, and 7 bases lay outside the gene matches. This CDR3 spans 18 amino acids. CDR3 loop: CASSLLGQGPISGNTIYF. The CDR3 DNA is TGTGCCAGCAGTTTATTAGGACAGGGGCCCATCTCTGGAAACACCATATATTTT.

J is TRBJ2-7 and V is TRBV10-3, with D perhaps TRBD2 (5 bases). CDR1 is ENHRY, CDR2 SYGVKD, per germline. Trimming pared 4 bases from V and 0 bases from J, leaving 13 bases between. The CDR3 contains 15 residues. The CDR3 DNA follows: TGTGCCATCAGTGGGAACACTAGGAGCTCCTACGAGCAGTACTTC. This encodes CAISGNTRSSYEQYF.